What follows is one TCR beta chain and its context. The clone's antigen remains unknown. Base qualities are not at hand, and no much larger clone is one base apart. This record belongs to a study of long-term antiretroviral therapy in people with HIV (dated by TCRdb to between 2021 and 2024). Regarding the study in general: The earliest samples were collected roughly a decade before the 2015 WHO recommendation for immediate ART, at a time when ART was usually postponed until CD4 counts fell. Whether ART initiation and durable HIV suppression were associated with changes in peripheral blood TRB repertoire composition and diversity was tested in a retrospective serial study. From 30 adults with confirmed HIV infection, the cohort provided 192 cryopreserved PBMC samples, gathered serially across a mean of about six years (range 1-12). No cross-contamination during QIAcube processing was seen in test extractions of a monoclonal T-cell line run alongside around 30 polyclonal samples. Eleven of the 30 participants with HIV were female.

Paper-wide results and their limitations: Starting ART was linked to a significant rise in TRB diversity, yet even after long-term ART the diversity remained significantly lower than in transplant donor controls. No data were available on ART adherence, viral resistance or therapy changes, limiting inferences about post-ART repertoire changes. Because PBMC availability was limited, only the TCR beta chain was sequenced, with no alpha chain pairing. Narrower CDR3 length ranges were observed in HIV repertoires than in controls, and an antigen-experienced repertoire with only a slight naive shift after ART was suggested by the network structure. Unsorted PBMC were profiled instead of sorted CD4+ and CD8+ T cells because pre-ART samples had limited cell numbers. Expanded TRB clones identified before ART initiation dominated the repertoire at all time points, although this dominance fluctuated and declined in many PLHIV after ART. The samples span the years 2004 to 2017, and the ART regimens used may be less effective than current regimens.

Inclusion was restricted to participants for whom at least one PBMC sample before ART initiation and at least two post-ART samples were available. Treatment was received in the United States of America by all participants with HIV. Before DNA extraction, cryopreserved samples containing 1-10 million PBMC were thawed and washed. At the time of the earliest PBMC sample, participants with HIV were aged between about 20 and 55 years. Each participant contributed PBMC samples from 1-4 timepoints before ART initiation and 2-8 timepoints after ART initiation, with a median of 7 samples. Serial HIV viral load, CD4+ T-cell count, ART history and demographic data were obtained for every participant. Genomic DNA was extracted from unsorted PBMC with a Qiagen kit on a QIAcube, processed in batches of 12 samples. The CDR3 measures 13 amino acids from cysteine to phenylalanine. Only the CDR3 DNA stays, 39 bases, in frame from base 1. V is pared back by 6 bases and J by 0 bases, with 8 bases lying between the germline termini. As encoded in the germline V gene (reference sequence), CDR1 is MNHEY while CDR2 is SMNVEV.

The immunoSEQ hsTCRB v3.0 assay was used at survey level resolution to sequence the TRB variable region. The target sequencing depth for TRB was about 40,000-55,000 T-cell genomes per sample. An Illumina MiSeq with a v3 150-cycle kit was used to sequence the pooled TRB libraries. The published analysis was carried out like this. Repertoire analysis was performed in R inside a reproducible Nextflow workflow that covered QC, data transformation and analysis. Custom analyses were implemented in LymphoSeq2, an R package for AIRR-Seq data exploration. After excluding several samples that yielded fewer than 5000 total TRB sequences, 150 to 200 HIV repertoires remained for analysis. Among the 190 or so HIV repertoires that were kept, approximately 61 were collected before ART initiation and over 120 were collected after ART initiation. Repertoires were downsampled to 5000 TRB nucleotide sequences, with summary statistics averaged over 100 downsampling iterations. TRB sequences were retained for analysis only if CDR3 regions of at least seven amino acids were present. Diversity was assessed using a clonality score derived from Shannon entropy and using the Gini coefficient. In the repertoire networks, any two of the top 5000 CDR3 amino acid sequences were linked whenever the two sequences differed by an edit distance of one. Antigen specificity groups and MHC restriction were predicted for TRB CDR3 amino acid sequences with GLIPH2. To flag known associations with CMV, EBV, HIV or tissue antigens, CDR3 amino acid sequences were compared against VDJdb and McPAS-TCR. Pre-ART, post-ART and control groups were compared with Wilcoxon signed-rank tests and Holm-Bonferroni correction. TCRdb obtained this table from immuneACCESS and retained in-frame rearrangements with V and J assigned. These tables miss some clones; where compared with another copy, unresolved V genes account for less than half of the shortfall, and the remainder is unexplained. V and J calls and clone size are those listed in that table; D and trimming were worked out from the DNA. In this sample the table shows fewer than 55,000 clones, 90% to 95% of which occur a single time. 2.7% of the sample is in the top ten clones.

The V and J segments used are TRBV27 and TRBJ1-1, with the D gene uncertain. Sequencing was performed on unsorted PBMCs, taken 3.7 years after starting antiretroviral therapy. The sequence was collected from a woman in her fifties or sixties with HIV. DNA sequence: TGTGCCAGCAGCGGACGGTTGAACACTGAAGCTTTCTTT. Translated, this is CASSGRLNTEAFF.